This T cell receptor beta chain was sequenced for a study of response to subunit inactivated influenza vaccine. This CDR3 is 15 amino acids long. V shed 6 bases and J shed 0 bases, with 12 bases lying between them. Looked up from germline, CDR1 is DFQATT and CDR2 is SNEGSKA (reference sequence). Notes on the study in general: Every seasonal influenza vaccination brings in few new T cells, the authors suggested.

Regarding this clonotype: As yet, its antigen is unknown.

TCRdb reprocessed the RT-PCR reads via MiXCR and lists one record per CDR3 protein. The table lists 250,000 to 350,000 distinct CDR3 sequences, about 20% of them singletons. The genes are TRBV20-1 and TRBJ1-6; D gene unclear. The source material was PBMCs from blood, sampled approximately 22 months after vaccination. The TCR originated in a man aged 50 to 69 who received an inactivated influenza vaccine. The chain's CDR3 is CSAARLSSYNSPLHF. CDR3 nucleotide sequence: TGCAGTGCCGCTAGGTTGAGCTCCTATAATTCACCCCTCCACTTT.